This T cell receptor beta chain is from a study of cytomegalovirus exposure and HLA in healthy donors. For the study at large: Early released data comprised about 90 million unique TCRs from HLA-typed donors. Study-level results: A likely sequencing artifact accounted for one observed cluster of highly shared sequence variants. An analysis was carried out later, and it reportedly showed fewer N-insertions in an Asian-associated ancestry cluster than the approximately 700-donor mean. Some TCR beta chains (more than 150 of them) were listed as cytomegalovirus-associated.

The V gene end was trimmed by 2 bases and the J gene end by 11 bases; junction bases not matched to a gene: 9. Germline assignment: CDR1 SGHDT and CDR2 YYEEEE. The CDR3 contains 13 residues. PCR employed 60 Vbeta and 13 Jbeta primers. The assay was immunoSEQ multiplex PCR, and TCRdb's table has in-frame clones only and misses some. The top ten clones hold 2% to 2.5% of a sample with under 200,000 clones, 77% of them seen once. This clone was found a few times. Its antigen is undetermined. This rearrangement joins TRBV5-6 to TRBJ1-1; TRBD1 matches 7 bases. The sample comprised PBMCs. This clonotype was sampled from a man in his fifties in good health and CMV-seropositive. DNA for the CDR3: TGTGCCAGCAGCTTACAGGGGTCTGGGAGGGCTTTCTTT. Its protein is CASSLQGSGRAFF.